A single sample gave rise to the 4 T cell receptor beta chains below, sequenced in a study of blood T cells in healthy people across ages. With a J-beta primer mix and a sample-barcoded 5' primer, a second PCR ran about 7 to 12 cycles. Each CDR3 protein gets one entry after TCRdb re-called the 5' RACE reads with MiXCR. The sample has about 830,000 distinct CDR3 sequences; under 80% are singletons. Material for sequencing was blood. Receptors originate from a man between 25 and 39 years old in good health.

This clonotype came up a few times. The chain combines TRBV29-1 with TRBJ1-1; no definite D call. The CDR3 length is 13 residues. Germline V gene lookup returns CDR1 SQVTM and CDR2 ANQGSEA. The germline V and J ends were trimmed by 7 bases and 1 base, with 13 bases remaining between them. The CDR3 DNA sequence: TGCAGCGATTCAAGCCCAGAGAACACTGAAGCTTTCTTT. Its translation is CSDSSPENTEAFF.

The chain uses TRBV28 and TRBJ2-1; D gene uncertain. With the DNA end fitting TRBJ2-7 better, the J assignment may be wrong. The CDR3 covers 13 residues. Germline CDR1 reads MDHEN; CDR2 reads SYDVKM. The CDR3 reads CASSLPRAGEQYF. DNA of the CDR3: TGTGCCAGCAGTTTGCCCCGCGCCGGTGAGCAGTACTTC.

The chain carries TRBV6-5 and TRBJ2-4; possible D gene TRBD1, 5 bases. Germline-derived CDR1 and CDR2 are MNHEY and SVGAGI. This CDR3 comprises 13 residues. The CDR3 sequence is CATGREGLGTQYF. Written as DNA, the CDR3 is TGTGCTACAGGCAGGGAAGGTCTAGGAACCCAGTACTTC.

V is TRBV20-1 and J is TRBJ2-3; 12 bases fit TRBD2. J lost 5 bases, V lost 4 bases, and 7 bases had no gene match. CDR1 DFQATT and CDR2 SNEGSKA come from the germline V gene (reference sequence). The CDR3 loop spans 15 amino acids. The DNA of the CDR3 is TGCAGTGCTACACTAGCGGGGGGCGTTTTAGATACGCAGTATTTT. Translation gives CSATLAGGVLDTQYF.